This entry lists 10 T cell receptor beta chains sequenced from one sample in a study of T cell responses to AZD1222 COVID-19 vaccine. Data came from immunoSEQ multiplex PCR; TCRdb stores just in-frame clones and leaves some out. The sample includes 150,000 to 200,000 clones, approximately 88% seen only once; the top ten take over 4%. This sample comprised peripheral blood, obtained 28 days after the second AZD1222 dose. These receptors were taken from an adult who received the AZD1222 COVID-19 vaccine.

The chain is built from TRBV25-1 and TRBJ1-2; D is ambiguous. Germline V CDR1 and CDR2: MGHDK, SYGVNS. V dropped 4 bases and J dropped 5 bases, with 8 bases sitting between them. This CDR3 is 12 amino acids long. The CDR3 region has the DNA TGTGCCAGCAGTGGCAGTCTATATGGCTACACCTTC. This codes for CASSGSLYGYTF.

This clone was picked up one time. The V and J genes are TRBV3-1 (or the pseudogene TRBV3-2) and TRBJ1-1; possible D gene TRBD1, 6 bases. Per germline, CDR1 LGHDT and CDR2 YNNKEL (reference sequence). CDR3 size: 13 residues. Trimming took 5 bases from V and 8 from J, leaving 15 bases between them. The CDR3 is CASSFLGAPEAFF. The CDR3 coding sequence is TGTGCCAGCAGCTTTTTGGGGGCTCCCGAAGCTTTCTTT.

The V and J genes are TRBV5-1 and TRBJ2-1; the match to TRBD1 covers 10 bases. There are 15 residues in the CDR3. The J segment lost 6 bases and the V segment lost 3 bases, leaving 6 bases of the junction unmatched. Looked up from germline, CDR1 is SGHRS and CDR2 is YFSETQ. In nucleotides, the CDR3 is TGCGCCAGCAGCTCAGGGACAGGGGAGGGCAATGAGCAGTTCTTC. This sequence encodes CASSSGTGEGNEQFF.

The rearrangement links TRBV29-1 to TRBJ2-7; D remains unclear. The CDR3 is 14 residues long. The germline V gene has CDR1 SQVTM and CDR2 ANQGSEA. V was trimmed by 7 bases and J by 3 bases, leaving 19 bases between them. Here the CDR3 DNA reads TGCAGCGGTACCATCGGTTGGGATATCTACGAGCAGTACTTC. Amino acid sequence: CSGTIGWDIYEQYF.

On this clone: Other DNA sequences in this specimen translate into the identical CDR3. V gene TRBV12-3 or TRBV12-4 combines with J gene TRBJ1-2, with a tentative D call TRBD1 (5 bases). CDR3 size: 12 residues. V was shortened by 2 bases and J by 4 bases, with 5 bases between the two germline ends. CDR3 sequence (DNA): TGTGCCAGCAGTTTAACAGGCTATGGCTACACCTTC. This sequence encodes CASSLTGYGYTF.

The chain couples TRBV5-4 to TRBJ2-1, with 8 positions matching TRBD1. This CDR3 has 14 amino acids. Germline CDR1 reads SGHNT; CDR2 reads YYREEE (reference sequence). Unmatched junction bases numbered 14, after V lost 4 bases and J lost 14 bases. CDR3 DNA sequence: TGTGCCAGCAGCCCCGCTAGGTTACCGACAGGGGAGTTCTTC. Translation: CASSPARLPTGEFF.

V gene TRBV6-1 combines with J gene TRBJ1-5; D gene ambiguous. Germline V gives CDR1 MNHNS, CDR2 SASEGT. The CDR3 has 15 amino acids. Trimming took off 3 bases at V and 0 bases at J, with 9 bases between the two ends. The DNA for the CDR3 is TGTGCCAGCAGTGAGGGGTTCATTAGCAATCAGCCCCAGCATTTT. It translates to CASSEGFISNQPQHF.

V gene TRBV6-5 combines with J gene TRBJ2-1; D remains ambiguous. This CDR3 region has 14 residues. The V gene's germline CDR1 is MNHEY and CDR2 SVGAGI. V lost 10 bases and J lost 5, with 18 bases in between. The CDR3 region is CATSSPWVHNEQFF. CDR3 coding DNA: TGTGCCACCTCTAGTCCCTGGGTACACAATGAGCAGTTCTTC.

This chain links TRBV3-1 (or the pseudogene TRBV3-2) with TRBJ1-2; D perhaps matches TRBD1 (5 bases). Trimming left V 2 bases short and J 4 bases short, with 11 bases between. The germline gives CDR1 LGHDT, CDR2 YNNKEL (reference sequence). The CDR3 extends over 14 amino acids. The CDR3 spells CASSQQGVGYGYTF. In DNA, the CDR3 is TGTGCCAGCAGCCAACAGGGTGTCGGCTATGGCTACACCTTC.

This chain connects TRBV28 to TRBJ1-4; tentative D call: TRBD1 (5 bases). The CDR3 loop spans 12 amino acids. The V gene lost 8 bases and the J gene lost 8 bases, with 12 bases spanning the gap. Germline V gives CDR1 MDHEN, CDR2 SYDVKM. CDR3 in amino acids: CASAGQQEKLFF. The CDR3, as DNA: TGTGCCAGCGCGGGGCAGCAAGAAAAACTGTTTTTT.